This paragraph reports one T cell receptor beta chain. The antigen is undetermined. Treatment meaning: oral pan-JAK inhibitor, 5-10 mg twice daily. This sample is drawn from a study of CD8+ T cells in alopecia areata. Whole-study results and caveats: Clonality in the scalp and expanded CD8+ clones ranked among the top 100 were significantly decreased by tofacitinib. Whereas mice showed it more clearly, TCR sharing across patients was murkier, possibly because of HLA.

Germline V gene sequence: CDR1 GTSNPN, CDR2 SVGIG (reference sequence). The ends were cut back, 3 bases at V and 7 bases at J, with 16 bases in the middle. There are 14 residues in the CDR3. In each case, RNA was isolated and then reverse transcribed into cDNA as the sequencing template. Sequencing was performed with immunoSEQ multiplex PCR; in TCRdb, only in-frame clones are kept and a portion is missing. The sample has about 160,000 clones, about 71% seen once. The chain is built from TRBV30 and TRBJ1-5, with D possibly being TRBD1 (6 bases). The sequencing here drew on CD4+ T cells sorted from blood, taken at week 4, from a patient treated with tofacitinib. The TCR comes from a human donor with alopecia areata. In DNA, the CDR3 is TGTGCCTGGAGCGTATTAGGGACATCCCAGCCCCAGCATTTT. This sequence encodes CAWSVLGTSQPQHF.